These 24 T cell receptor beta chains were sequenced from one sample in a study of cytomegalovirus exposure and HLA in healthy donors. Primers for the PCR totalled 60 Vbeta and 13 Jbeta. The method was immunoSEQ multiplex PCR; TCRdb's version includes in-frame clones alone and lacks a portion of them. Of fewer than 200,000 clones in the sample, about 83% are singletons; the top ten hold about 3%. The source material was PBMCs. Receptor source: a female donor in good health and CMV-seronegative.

The CDR3 region is CASSPSTSGVYNEQFF. The CDR3 DNA follows: TGTGCCAGCAGCCCATCTACTAGCGGGGTCTACAATGAGCAGTTCTTC. The genes are TRBV9 and TRBJ2-1, with 10 bases that match TRBD2. Germline lookup yields CDR1 SGDLS and CDR2 YYNGEE. V shed 4 bases and J 3 bases; nucleotides not matched to a gene: 7. CDR3 size: 16 residues.

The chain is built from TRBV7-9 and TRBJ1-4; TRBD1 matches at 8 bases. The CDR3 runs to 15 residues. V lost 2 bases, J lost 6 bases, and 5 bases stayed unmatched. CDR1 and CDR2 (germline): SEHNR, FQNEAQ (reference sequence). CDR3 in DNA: TGTGCCAGCAGCTTAACCCAGGGGGCTCATGAAAAACTGTTTTTT. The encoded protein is CASSLTQGAHEKLFF.

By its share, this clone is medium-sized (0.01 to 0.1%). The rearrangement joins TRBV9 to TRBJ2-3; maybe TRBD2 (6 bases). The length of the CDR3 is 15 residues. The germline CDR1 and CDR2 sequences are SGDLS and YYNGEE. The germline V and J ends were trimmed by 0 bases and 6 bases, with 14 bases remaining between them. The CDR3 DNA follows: TGTGCCAGCAGCGTAGAAGGTACTAGCCGGGATACGCAGTATTTT. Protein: CASSVEGTSRDTQYF.

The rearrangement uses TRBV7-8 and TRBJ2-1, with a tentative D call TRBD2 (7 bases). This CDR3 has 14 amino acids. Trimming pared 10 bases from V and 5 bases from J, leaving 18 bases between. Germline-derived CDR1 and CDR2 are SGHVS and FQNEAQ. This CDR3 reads CATAPGGWDNEQFF. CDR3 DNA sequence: TGTGCCACCGCGCCGGGGGGCTGGGACAATGAGCAGTTCTTC.

This CDR3 reads CASSPLAATSYNEQFF. The DNA of the CDR3 is TGCGCCAGCAGCCCCCTAGCGGCCACCTCCTACAATGAGCAGTTCTTC. V is TRBV4-1 and J is TRBJ2-1; TRBD2 matches 7 bases. CDR3 length: 16 amino acids. From germline, CDR1 is MGHRA and CDR2 YSYEKL. The V gene end was trimmed by 4 bases and the J gene end by 0 bases; junction bases not matched to a gene: 6.

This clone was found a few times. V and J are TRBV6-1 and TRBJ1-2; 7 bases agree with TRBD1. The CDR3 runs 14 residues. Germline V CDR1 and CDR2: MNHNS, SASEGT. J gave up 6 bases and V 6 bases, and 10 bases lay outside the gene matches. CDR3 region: CASRIRQGADGYTF. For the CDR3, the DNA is TGTGCCAGCAGGATCCGACAGGGTGCGGATGGCTACACCTTC.

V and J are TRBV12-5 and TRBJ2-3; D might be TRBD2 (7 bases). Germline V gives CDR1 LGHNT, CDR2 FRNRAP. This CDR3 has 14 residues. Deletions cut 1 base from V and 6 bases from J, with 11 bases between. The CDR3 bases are TGTGCTAGTGGTTTGGCGGGGGGCCTGGATACGCAGTATTTT. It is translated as CASGLAGGLDTQYF.

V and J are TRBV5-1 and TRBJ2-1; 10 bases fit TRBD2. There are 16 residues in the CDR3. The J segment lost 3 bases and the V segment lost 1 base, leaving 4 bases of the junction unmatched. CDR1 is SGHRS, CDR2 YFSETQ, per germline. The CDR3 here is CASSLPSGGYYNEQFF. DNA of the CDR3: TGCGCCAGCAGCTTGCCTAGCGGGGGCTACTACAATGAGCAGTTCTTC.

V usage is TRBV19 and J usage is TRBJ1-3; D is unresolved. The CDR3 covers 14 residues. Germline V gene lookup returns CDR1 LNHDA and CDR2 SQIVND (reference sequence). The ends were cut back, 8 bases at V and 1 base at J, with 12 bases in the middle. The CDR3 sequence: CASRLDLSGNTIYF. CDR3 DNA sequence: TGTGCCAGTCGACTCGATTTATCTGGAAACACCATATATTTT.

The CDR3 DNA follows: TGTGCCAGCTCACCTCACAAGAACACTGAAGCTTTCTTT. This translates into CASSPHKNTEAFF. The rearrangement joins TRBV18 to TRBJ1-1; no reliable D call. This CDR3 is built from 13 residues. V lost 3 bases and J 1 base, leaving 6 bases between the germline ends. Germline CDR1 reads KGHSH; CDR2 reads LQKENI. Full variable domain (missing parts from reference TRBV18 and TRBJ1-1): NAGVMQNPRHLVRRRGQEARLRCSPMKGHSHVYWYRQLPEEGLKFMVYLQKENIIDESGMPKERFSAEFPKEGPSILRIQQVVRGDSAAYFCASSPHKNTEAFFGQGTRLTVV.

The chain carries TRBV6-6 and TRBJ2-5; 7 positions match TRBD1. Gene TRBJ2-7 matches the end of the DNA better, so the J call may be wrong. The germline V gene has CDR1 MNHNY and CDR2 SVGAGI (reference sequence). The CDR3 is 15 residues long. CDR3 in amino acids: CASSYPGQPSYEQYF. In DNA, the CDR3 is TGTGCCAGCAGTTATCCGGGACAGCCCTCCTACGAGCAGTACTTC.

DNA of the CDR3: TGTGCCTGGAGTCAAAGGGGTGCTGAGCAGTACTTC. It encodes CAWSQRGAEQYF. The chain combines TRBV30 with TRBJ2-7, with D possibly matching TRBD1 (5 bases). The CDR3 has 12 amino acids. V was shortened by 2 bases and J by 7 bases, with 12 bases between the two germline ends. Germline V gives CDR1 GTSNPN, CDR2 SVGIG (reference sequence).

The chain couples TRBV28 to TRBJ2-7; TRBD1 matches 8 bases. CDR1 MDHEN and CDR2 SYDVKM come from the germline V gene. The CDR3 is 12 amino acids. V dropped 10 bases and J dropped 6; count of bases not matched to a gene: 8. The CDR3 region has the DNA TGTGCCACCAGGGGGCGCAAGGCCGAGCAGTACTTC. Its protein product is CATRGRKAEQYF.

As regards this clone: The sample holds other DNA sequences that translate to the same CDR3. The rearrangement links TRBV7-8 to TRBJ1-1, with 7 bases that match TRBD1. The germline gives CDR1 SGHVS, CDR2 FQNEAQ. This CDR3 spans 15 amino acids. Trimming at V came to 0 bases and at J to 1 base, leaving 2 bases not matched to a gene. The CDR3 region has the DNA TGTGCCAGCAGCTTAGCACGGACAGGGAACACTGAAGCTTTCTTT. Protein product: CASSLARTGNTEAFF.

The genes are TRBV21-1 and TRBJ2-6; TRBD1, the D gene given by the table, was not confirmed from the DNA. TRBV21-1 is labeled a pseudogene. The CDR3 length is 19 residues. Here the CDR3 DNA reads TGTGCCAGCAGCACCCTACGACAGGATACTTTTCGACAGGCCAACGTCCTGACTTTC. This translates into CASSTLRQDTFRQANVLTF.

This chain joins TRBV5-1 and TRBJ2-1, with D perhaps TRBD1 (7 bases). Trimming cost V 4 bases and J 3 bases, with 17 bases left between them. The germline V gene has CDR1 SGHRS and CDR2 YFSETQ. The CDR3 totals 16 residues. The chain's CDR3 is CASSGGTAPIYNEQFF. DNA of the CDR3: TGCGCCAGCAGCGGCGGGACAGCCCCTATCTACAATGAGCAGTTCTTC.

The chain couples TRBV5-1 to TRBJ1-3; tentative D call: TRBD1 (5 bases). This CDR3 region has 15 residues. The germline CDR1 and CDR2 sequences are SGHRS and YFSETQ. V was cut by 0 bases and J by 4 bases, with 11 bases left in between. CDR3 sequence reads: CASSLALGGGNTIYF. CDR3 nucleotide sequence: TGCGCCAGCAGCTTGGCTCTGGGGGGAGGAAACACCATATATTTT.

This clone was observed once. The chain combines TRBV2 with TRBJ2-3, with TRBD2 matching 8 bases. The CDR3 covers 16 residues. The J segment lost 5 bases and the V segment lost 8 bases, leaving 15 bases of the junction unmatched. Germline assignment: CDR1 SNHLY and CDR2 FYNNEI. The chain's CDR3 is CASRRKSGGPLDTQYF. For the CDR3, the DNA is TGTGCCAGCCGGAGGAAGTCGGGAGGGCCTTTAGATACGCAGTATTTT.

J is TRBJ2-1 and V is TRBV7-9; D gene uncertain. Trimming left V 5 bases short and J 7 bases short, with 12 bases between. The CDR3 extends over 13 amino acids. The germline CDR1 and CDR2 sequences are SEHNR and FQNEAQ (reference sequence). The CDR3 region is CASSPHWRNEQFF. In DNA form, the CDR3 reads TGTGCCAGCAGCCCTCATTGGAGAAATGAGCAGTTCTTC.

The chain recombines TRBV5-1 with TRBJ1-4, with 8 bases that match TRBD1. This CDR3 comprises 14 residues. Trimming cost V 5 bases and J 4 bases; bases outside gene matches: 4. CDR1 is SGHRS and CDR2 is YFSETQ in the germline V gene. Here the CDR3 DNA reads TGCGCCAGCAGATCGGGACAGGATAATGAAAAACTGTTTTTT. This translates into CASRSGQDNEKLFF.

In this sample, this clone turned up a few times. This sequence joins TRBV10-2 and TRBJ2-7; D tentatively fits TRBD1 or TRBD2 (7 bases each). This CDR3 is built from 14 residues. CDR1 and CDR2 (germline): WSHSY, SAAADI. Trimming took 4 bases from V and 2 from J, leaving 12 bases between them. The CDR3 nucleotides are TGCGCCAGCAGTGGGTCAGGGGGGGCCTACGAGCAGTACTTC. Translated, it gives CASSGSGGAYEQYF.

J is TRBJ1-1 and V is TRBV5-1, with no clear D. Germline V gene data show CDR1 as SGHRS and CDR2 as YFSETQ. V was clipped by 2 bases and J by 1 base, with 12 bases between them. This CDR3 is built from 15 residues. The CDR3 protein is CASSLGGWGNTEAFF. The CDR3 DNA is TGCGCCAGCAGCTTAGGAGGATGGGGGAACACTGAAGCTTTCTTT.

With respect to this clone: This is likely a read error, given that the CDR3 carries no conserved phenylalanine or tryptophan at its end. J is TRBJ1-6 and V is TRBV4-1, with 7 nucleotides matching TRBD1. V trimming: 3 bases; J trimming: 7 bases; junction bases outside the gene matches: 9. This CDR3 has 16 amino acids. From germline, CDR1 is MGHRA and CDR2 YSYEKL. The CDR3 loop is CASSQVPGQSNSPLHL. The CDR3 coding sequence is TGCGCCAGCAGCCAGGTCCCGGGACAGTCGAATTCACCCCTCCACCTT.

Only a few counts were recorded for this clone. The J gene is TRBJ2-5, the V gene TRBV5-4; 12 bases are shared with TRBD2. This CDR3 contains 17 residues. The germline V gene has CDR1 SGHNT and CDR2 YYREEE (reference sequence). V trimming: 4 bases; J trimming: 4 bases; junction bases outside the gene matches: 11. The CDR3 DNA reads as TGTGCCAGCAGCCCGACTAGCGGGAGTGGTAACGGAGAGACCCAGTACTTC. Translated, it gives CASSPTSGSGNGETQYF.